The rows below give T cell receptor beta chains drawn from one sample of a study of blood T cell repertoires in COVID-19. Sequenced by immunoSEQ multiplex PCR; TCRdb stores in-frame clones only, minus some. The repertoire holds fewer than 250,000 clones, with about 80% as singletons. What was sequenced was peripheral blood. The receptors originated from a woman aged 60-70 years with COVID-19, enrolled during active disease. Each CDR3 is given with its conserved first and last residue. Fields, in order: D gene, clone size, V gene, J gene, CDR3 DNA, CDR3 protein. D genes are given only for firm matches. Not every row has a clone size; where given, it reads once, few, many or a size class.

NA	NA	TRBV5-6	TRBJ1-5	TGTGCCAGCAGCTTCGGGTACAGGAGCAATCAGCCCCAGCATTTT	CASSFGYRSNQPQHF
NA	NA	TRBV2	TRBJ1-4	TGTGCCACCAAAGGGGGACGGTCGGAAAAACTGTTTTTT	CATKGGRSEKLFF
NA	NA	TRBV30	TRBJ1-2	TGTGCCTGGAGTCGGACTGCCTTGGATGGCTACACCTTC	CAWSRTALDGYTF
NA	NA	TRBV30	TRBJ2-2	TGTGCCTGGAATAGGGGGCTGGGGAGGACCGGGGAGCTGTTTTTT	CAWNRGLGRTGELFF
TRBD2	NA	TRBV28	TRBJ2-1	TGTGCCAGCAGTTCCGCTAGCGGGACAATCAATGAGCAGTTCTTC	CASSSASGTINEQFF
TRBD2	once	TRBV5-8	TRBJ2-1	TGTGCCAGCAGCAAGGGACTAGCGGACAACAATGAGCAGTTCTTC	CASSKGLADNNEQFF
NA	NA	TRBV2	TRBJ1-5	TGTGCCAGCAGTACCGGGACACCGGCGCGGCCCCAGCATTTT	CASSTGTPARPQHF
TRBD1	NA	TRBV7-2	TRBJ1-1	TGTGCCAGCAGGCGGGGACAGGGGGGGACTGAAGCTTTCTTT	CASRRGQGGTEAFF
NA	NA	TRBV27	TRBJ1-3	TGTGCCAGCAGTTTATCCGGGACAAGATCTGGAAACACCATATATTTT	CASSLSGTRSGNTIYF
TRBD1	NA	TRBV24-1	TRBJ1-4	TGTGCCACCAGACAGGGGCCGAATGAAAAACTGTTTTTT	CATRQGPNEKLFF
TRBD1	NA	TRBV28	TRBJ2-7	TGTGCCAGCAGTCGGACAGGGGAGGGCTACGAGCAGTACTTC	CASSRTGEGYEQYF
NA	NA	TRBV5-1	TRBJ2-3	TGCGCCAGCAGCTTGGATCCTAGCACAGATACGCAGTATTTT	CASSLDPSTDTQYF
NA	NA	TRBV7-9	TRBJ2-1	TGTGCCAGCAGGTCAAGGGGCCAGGGCTCCTACAATGAGCAGTTCTTC	CASRSRGQGSYNEQFF
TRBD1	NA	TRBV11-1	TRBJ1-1	TGTGCCAGCAGCGCTTGGGGAACAGGGGTGAACACTGAAGCTTTCTTT	CASSAWGTGVNTEAFF
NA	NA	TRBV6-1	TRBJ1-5	TGTGCCAGCAGTGGGGGAGTGAGGGCTGAAGATAGCAATCAGCCCCAGCATTTT	CASSGGVRAEDSNQPQHF
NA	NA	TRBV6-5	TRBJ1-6	TGTGCCAGCAGTTATGAGGGGGAAGATTCACCCCTCCACTTT	CASSYEGEDSPLHF
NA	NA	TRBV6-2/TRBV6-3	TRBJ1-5	TGTGCCAGCAGTTACTCGGGAGGACAAAGCAATCAGCCCCAGCATTTT	CASSYSGGQSNQPQHF
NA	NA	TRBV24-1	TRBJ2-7	TGTGCCACCAGTGATACCGCGACAGGTGGCGAGCAGTACTTC	CATSDTATGGEQYF
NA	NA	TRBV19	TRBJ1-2	TGTGCCAGTAGTATGGGCCGGGGGGTTAACTATGGCTACACCTTC	CASSMGRGVNYGYTF
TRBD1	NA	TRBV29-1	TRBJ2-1	TGCAGCGGGCTTCGGACAGGCGGCAATGAGCAGTTCTTC	CSGLRTGGNEQFF
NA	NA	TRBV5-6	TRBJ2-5	TGTGCCAGCAGATGGGGGGACAGTCAAGAGACCCAGTACTTC	CASRWGDSQETQYF
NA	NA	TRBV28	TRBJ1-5	TGTGCCAGCAGTAGAGGGACCAGGGGAGTTGGTCAGCCCCAGCATTTT	CASSRGTRGVGQPQHF
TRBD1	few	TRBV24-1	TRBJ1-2	TGTGCCACCAGTGAATATATTCAGGGGGGTGACTATGGCTACACCTTC	CATSEYIQGGDYGYTF
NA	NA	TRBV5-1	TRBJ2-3	TGCGCCAGCAGCACTCCTAGCACAGATACGCAGTATTTT	CASSTPSTDTQYF
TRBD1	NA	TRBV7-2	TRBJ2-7	TGTGCCAGCAGCTCGGACAGGGGCCCCTACGAGCAGTACTTC	CASSSDRGPYEQYF
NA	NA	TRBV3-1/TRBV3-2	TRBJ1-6	TGTGCCAGCAGCCCTCGCGCCCCAGGGAATAATTCACCCCTCCACTTT	CASSPRAPGNNSPLHF
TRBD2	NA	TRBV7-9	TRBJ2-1	TGTGCCAGCAGCTTAGGGGTACTAGCGAGTTCGCCTCGCAATGAGCAGTTCTTC	CASSLGVLASSPRNEQFF
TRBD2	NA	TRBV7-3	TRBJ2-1	TGTGCCAGCAGCCCCGCCGGGACTAGCGAAAACAATGAGCAGTTCTTC	CASSPAGTSENNEQFF
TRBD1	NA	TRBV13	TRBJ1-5	TGTGCCAGCAGCTCCCGGGACAGGTACCAGAATAGCAATCAGCCCCAGCATTTT	CASSSRDRYQNSNQPQHF
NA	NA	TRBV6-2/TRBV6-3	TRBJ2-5	TGTGCCAGCAGTTACGCGATTGGAGAGACCCAGTACTTC	CASSYAIGETQYF
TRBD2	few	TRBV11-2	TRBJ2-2	TGTGCCAGCAGCTTACTAATCCTAGCGGGAGGGCCACTTCCCGGGGAGCTGTTTTTT	CASSLLILAGGPLPGELFF
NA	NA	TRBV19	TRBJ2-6	TGTGCCAGTAGCCCACCTCGGACTGGAGCCCTCTCTGGGGCCAACGTCCTGACTTTC	CASSPPRTGALSGANVLTF
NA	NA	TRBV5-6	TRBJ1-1	TGTGCCAGCAGCTCTGCGGGACGGCTGAACACTGAAGCTTTCTTT	CASSSAGRLNTEAFF
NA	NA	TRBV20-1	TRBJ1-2	TGCAGTACCGGATGGACTTCTGGCTACACCTTC	CSTGWTSGYTF
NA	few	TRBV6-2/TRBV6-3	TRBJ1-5	TGTGCCAGCAGTCCCTCCGACAGCTACTATCAGCCCCAGCATTTT	CASSPSDSYYQPQHF
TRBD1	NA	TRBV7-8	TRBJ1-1	TGTGCCAGCAGCTTAGGTAGGGGGCAGACTGAAGCTTTCTTT	CASSLGRGQTEAFF
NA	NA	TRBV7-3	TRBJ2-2	TGTGCCAGCACCCCCCGCGGACAGTCGAACACCGGGGAGCTGTTTTTT	CASTPRGQSNTGELFF
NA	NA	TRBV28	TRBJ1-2	TGTGCCAGCAGTCCCCCCCTGACATCCGCTTCGGTGAAGGGCTACACCTTC	CASSPPLTSASVKGYTF
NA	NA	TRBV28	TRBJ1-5	TGTGCCAGCACCAAGGAGGGGAATCGGTATCAGCCCCAGCATTTT	CASTKEGNRYQPQHF
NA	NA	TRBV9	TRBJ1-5	TGTGCCAGCAGCGTTACGGGGGAGGGCAATCAGCCCCAGCATTTT	CASSVTGEGNQPQHF
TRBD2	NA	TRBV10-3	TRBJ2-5	TGTGCCATCAGTACCCCGACTAGCGGGAGAGAGACCCAGTACTTC	CAISTPTSGRETQYF
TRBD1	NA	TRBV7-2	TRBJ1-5	TGTGCCAGCAGCTCGGACAGGGCTCAGCCCCAGCATTTT	CASSSDRAQPQHF
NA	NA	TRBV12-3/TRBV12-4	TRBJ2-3	TGTGCCAGCAGTTTGTCCCGGGATACGCAGTATTTT	CASSLSRDTQYF
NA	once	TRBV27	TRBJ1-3	TGTGCCAGCAGTTTACGGGGGGGACCGGGAAACACCATATATTTT	CASSLRGGPGNTIYF
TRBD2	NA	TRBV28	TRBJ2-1	TGTGCCAGCAGTTTTGGGGCGGGAGGAGGGGACAATGAGCAGTTCTTC	CASSFGAGGGDNEQFF
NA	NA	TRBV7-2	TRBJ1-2	TGTGCCAGCAGCTTCGGACTGCTTGGCTACACCTTC	CASSFGLLGYTF